Presented here are 25 T cell receptor beta chains from one specimen sequenced in a study of blood T cell repertoires in COVID-19. Profiling relied on immunoSEQ multiplex PCR, and the TCRdb table lists in-frame clones only, not all of them. The data hold 200,000 to 300,000 clones, with roughly four fifths observed a single time. What was sequenced was peripheral blood. The receptors derive from a woman aged 60 to 75 with active or convalescent COVID-19.

This sequence joins TRBV12-3 or TRBV12-4 and TRBJ2-7; no definite D call. The CDR3 runs 11 residues. Trimming shortened V by 6 bases and J by 1 base, and 4 bases separated the two germline ends. CDR3 sequence: CASSNSYEQYF. CDR3 coding DNA: TGTGCCAGCAGCAATTCCTACGAGCAGTACTTC.

The count of this clone is one. Different DNA sequences within this sample yield the same CDR3. V is TRBV25-1 and J is TRBJ1-6; D unresolved. V dropped 5 bases and J dropped 7 bases, with 6 bases sitting between them. CDR3 length: 12 amino acids. Germline-derived CDR1 and CDR2 are MGHDK and SYGVNS. The CDR3 DNA is TGTGCCAGCAGTCGGAGCAATTCACCCCTCCACTTT. Translated: CASSRSNSPLHF.

This rearrangement joins TRBV5-1 to TRBJ2-4; 7 bases align to TRBD1. V shed 0 bases and J 4 bases; nucleotides not matched to a gene: 1. Germline V lookup: CDR1 SGHRS, CDR2 YFSETQ. The CDR3 has 14 residues. This chain's CDR3 is CASSLEGQKNIQYF. CDR3 nucleotide sequence: TGCGCCAGCAGCTTGGAGGGACAGAAAAACATTCAGTACTTC. Combining the CDR3 with reference TRBV5-1 and TRBJ2-4 gives the whole variable domain KAGVTQTPRYLIKTRGQQVTLSCSPISGHRSVSWYQQTPGQGLQFLFEYFSETQRNKGNFPGRFSGRQFSNSRSEMNVSTLELGDSALYLCASSLEGQKNIQYFGAGTRLSVL.

This clone appeared once. V is TRBV2 and J is TRBJ1-4, with D perhaps matching TRBD1 (5 bases). CDR1 is SNHLY and CDR2 is FYNNEI in the germline V gene. V gave up 8 bases and J gave up 4 bases, with 11 bases separating them. The CDR3 sequence is 13 residues long. The chain's CDR3 is CASDRRSNEKLFF. The DNA of the CDR3 is TGTGCCAGCGACAGACGGAGTAATGAAAAACTGTTTTTT.

This sequence joins TRBV12-3 or TRBV12-4 and TRBJ1-5, with D perhaps matching TRBD1 (5 bases). Trimming removed 3 bases from V and 3 bases from J, with 6 bases in between. There are 13 residues in the CDR3. The chain's CDR3 is CASSLTDNQPQHF. CDR3 DNA: TGTGCCAGCAGTTTGACAGACAATCAGCCCCAGCATTTT.

The chain links TRBV5-5 to TRBJ1-4, with 8 bases identical to TRBD1. V shed 0 bases and J 8 bases; nucleotides not matched to a gene: 3. In germline, CDR1 is SGHKS, CDR2 YYEKEE (reference sequence). The CDR3 loop spans 14 amino acids. CDR3 residues: CASSLGGTGEKLFF. In nucleotides, the CDR3 is TGTGCCAGCAGCTTGGGAGGGACAGGAGAAAAACTGTTTTTT.

J is TRBJ2-5 and V is TRBV5-1, with 7 bases that match TRBD1. J lost 1 base, V lost 4 bases, and 7 bases had no gene match. Germline CDR1 SGHRS, CDR2 YFSETQ. The CDR3 totals 15 residues. The CDR3 region is CASSTRDSRQETQYF. In DNA, the CDR3 is TGCGCCAGCAGCACCCGGGACAGCCGCCAAGAGACCCAGTACTTC.

This clone was observed once. This rearrangement joins TRBV27 to TRBJ1-6; TRBD1 agrees at 8 bases. CDR1 and CDR2 (germline): MNHEY, SMNVEV (reference sequence). The CDR3 length is 17 residues. With V trimmed by 5 bases and J by 9 bases, 15 bases remained unmatched. CDR3 DNA: TGTGCCAGCAGTCCCTTAGGACAGGGCGGGGGAGCTTCACCCCTCCACTTT. Its translation is CASSPLGQGGGASPLHF.

J is TRBJ1-1 and V is TRBV5-1; tentative D call: TRBD1 (5 bases). Trimming shortened V by 3 bases and J by 1 base, and 16 bases separated the two germline ends. The CDR3 consists of 16 residues. Germline CDR1 reads SGHRS; CDR2 reads YFSETQ. The CDR3: CASSSAGNVWNTEAFF. CDR3 nucleotide sequence: TGCGCCAGCAGCTCGGCAGGGAATGTATGGAACACTGAAGCTTTCTTT.

The chain is built from TRBV10-3 and TRBJ1-4; 10 bases are a match to TRBD1. CDR3 size: 14 residues. Germline CDR1 ENHRY, CDR2 SYGVKD. The junction had 6 bases not matched to a gene; V was cut back by 6 bases and J by 8 bases. The CDR3 DNA reads as TGTGCCATCAGCCCCGGGACAGGGGAGGAAAAACTGTTTTTT. It specifies CAISPGTGEEKLFF.

The V gene is TRBV4-2, the J gene TRBJ2-5; D gene uncertain. The CDR3 loop spans 15 amino acids. Deletions cut 1 base from V and 1 base from J, with 10 bases between. Per the germline V gene, CDR1 is LGHNA and CDR2 is YNFKEQ. CDR3 nucleotide sequence: TGTGCCAGCAGCCAAGCCCCAGAACCCCAAGAGACCCAGTACTTC. This sequence encodes CASSQAPEPQETQYF.

V is TRBV3-1 (or the pseudogene TRBV3-2) and J is TRBJ2-2; 8 bases map to TRBD1. Trimming at V came to 2 bases and at J to 7 bases, leaving 9 bases not matched to a gene. Germline CDR1 LGHDT, CDR2 YNNKEL (reference sequence). The CDR3 has 16 amino acids. Here the CDR3 DNA reads TGTGCCAGCAGCCAACTTCCCGGACAGGGAATCGGGGAGCTGTTTTTT. Translating it yields CASSQLPGQGIGELFF.

The chain employs TRBV24-1 and TRBJ2-1, with D perhaps TRBD1 (5 bases). V lost 3 bases to trimming and J lost 5 bases, with 19 bases between them. The germline V gene encodes CDR1 KGHDR and CDR2 SFDVKD. This CDR3 has 17 amino acids. CDR3 coding DNA: TGTGCCACCAGTGATCCTCCACAGGCCGGAAAGGACAATGAGCAGTTCTTC. It is translated as CATSDPPQAGKDNEQFF.

V usage is TRBV12-3 or TRBV12-4 and J usage is TRBJ1-2; D might be TRBD1 (6 bases). There are 11 residues in the CDR3. Trimming removed 5 bases from V and 7 bases from J, with 8 bases in between. The CDR3 sequence is CASSSRGGYTF. The CDR3 DNA reads TGTGCCAGCAGTAGCAGGGGTGGCTACACCTTC.

The chain is built from TRBV18 and TRBJ1-6, with a possible D match to TRBD1 (5 bases). The CDR3 loop spans 14 amino acids. Germline loops: CDR1 KGHSH, CDR2 LQKENI. V was shortened by 6 bases and J by 7 bases, with 13 bases between the two germline ends. The CDR3 region is CASSEGRQNSPLHF. CDR3 bases: TGTGCCAGCTCGGAGGGACGGCAGAATTCACCCCTCCACTTT.

The chain carries TRBV5-8 and TRBJ2-4, with TRBD2 identical over 7 bases. Germline lookup yields CDR1 SGHTS and CDR2 YDEGEE. The CDR3 runs to 16 residues. Unmatched junction bases numbered 11, after V lost 5 bases and J lost 3 bases. CDR3 nucleotides: TGTGCCAGCAGGTCCCGGGCTACGGGGGGCAAAAACATTCAGTACTTC. Amino acids: CASRSRATGGKNIQYF.

The J gene is TRBJ1-6, the V gene TRBV19; tentatively, D is TRBD1 (5 bases). Germline V gives CDR1 LNHDA, CDR2 SQIVND (reference sequence). Trimming left V 5 bases short and J 7 bases short, with 12 bases between. The CDR3 length is 14 residues. The CDR3 DNA follows: TGTGCCAGTAGTTATGGGGGAGGGAATTCACCCCTCCACTTT. This sequence encodes CASSYGGGNSPLHF.

This clone was counted a few times. The V and J genes are TRBV27 and TRBJ2-2; D is undetermined. There are 16 residues in the CDR3. Germline values: CDR1 MNHEY, CDR2 SMNVEV (reference sequence). V dropped 3 bases and J dropped 4 bases, with 15 bases sitting between them. CDR3 sequence: CASSFTPEVFTGELFF. The CDR3 DNA sequence: TGTGCCAGCAGTTTTACCCCCGAGGTGTTCACCGGGGAGCTGTTTTTT.

The chain uses TRBV29-1 and TRBJ1-4, with a weak D call TRBD1 (5 bases). The CDR3 covers 15 residues. The V end lost 6 bases, the J end lost 2 bases, and 16 bases lay between the germline ends. Germline V CDR1 and CDR2: SQVTM, ANQGSEA. The CDR3 is CSVAPQGSTNEKLFF. The DNA for the CDR3 is TGCAGCGTCGCGCCCCAGGGTTCCACTAATGAAAAACTGTTTTTT.

The chain uses TRBV7-2 and TRBJ1-3, with D possibly TRBD1 on 6 matching bases. The length of the CDR3 is 15 residues. Germline V gives CDR1 SGHTA, CDR2 FQGNSA. V was clipped by 6 bases and J by 0 bases, with 12 bases between them. CDR3 sequence (DNA): TGTGCCAGCAGACAGGGTCCTCTCTCTGGAAACACCATATATTTT. It yields the protein CASRQGPLSGNTIYF.

V usage is TRBV25-1 and J usage is TRBJ2-1; a possible D gene is TRBD2 (5 bases). The CDR3 covers 14 residues. The V gene's germline CDR1 is MGHDK and CDR2 SYGVNS. V lost 3 bases and J lost 3, with 9 bases in between. This chain's CDR3 is CASSDPDFYNEQFF. In nucleotides, the CDR3 is TGTGCCAGCAGTGACCCGGACTTCTACAATGAGCAGTTCTTC.

This sequence joins TRBV16 and TRBJ1-5; 7 nucleotides match TRBD1. The CDR3 consists of 14 residues. In germline, CDR1 is KGHSY, CDR2 FQNENV. With 5 bases clipped from V and 3 bases from J, the junction kept 4 bases outside the gene matches. The CDR3 reads CASSDTGANQPQHF. DNA of the CDR3: TGTGCCAGCAGCGATACAGGGGCCAATCAGCCCCAGCATTTT.

This chain joins TRBV7-8 and TRBJ2-7; 11 bases match TRBD2. Unmatched junction bases numbered 6, after V lost 5 bases and J lost 0 bases. Per germline, CDR1 SGHVS and CDR2 FQNEAQ. CDR3 length: 16 amino acids. CDR3 region: CASSLVAGGPSYEQYF. The CDR3 nucleotides are TGTGCCAGCAGCCTTGTAGCGGGGGGGCCCTCCTACGAGCAGTACTTC.

This clone was picked up a small number of times. The rearrangement links TRBV6-5 to TRBJ1-5; 8 bases are a match to TRBD1. The CDR3 length is 15 residues. Germline values: CDR1 MNHEY, CDR2 SVGAGI. Losses at the gene ends were 6 bases for V and 1 base for J; bases not matched to a gene: 5. The CDR3 region is CASSQGAQSNQPQHF. CDR3 DNA sequence: TGTGCCAGCAGCCAGGGGGCGCAGAGCAATCAGCCCCAGCATTTT.

The rearrangement joins TRBV7-2 to TRBJ1-1; the match to TRBD1 covers 7 bases. The CDR3 covers 16 residues. Trimming removed 1 base from V and 3 bases from J; junction bases left unmatched: 8. The germline V gene encodes CDR1 SGHTA and CDR2 FQGNSA. CDR3 residues: CASSLGAGGMYTEAFF. DNA of the CDR3: TGTGCCAGCAGCTTAGGGGCAGGGGGTATGTACACTGAAGCTTTCTTT.